The rows below give T cell receptor beta chains drawn from one sample of a study of T cells after yellow fever vaccination. TCRdb re-called the 5' RACE reads through MiXCR, storing one row per CDR3 protein. The sample lists under 150,000 distinct CDR3 sequences; around 7.7% were seen once. The material was CD4+ T cells sorted from PBMCs, obtained 5 days after the yellow fever booster vaccination. All receptors derive from a man under 40 who received the YFV17D yellow fever vaccine. CDR3s include the opening cysteine and the closing phenylalanine or tryptophan. D genes are given only for firm matches. Clone size is not always given. Where it is, it says once, few, many or a class for expanded clones.

>TRBV10-3|TRBJ2-1|once|TRBD2
TGTGCCATCAGTGAAAGCGGGGTCACCTACTATGAGCAGTTCTTC
CAISESGVTYYEQFF
>TRBV7-2|TRBJ1-5|many|.
TGTGCCAGCAGCGAGAGTCTACAGCCCCAGCATTTT
CASSESLQPQHF
>TRBV6-5|TRBJ2-5|.|.
TGTGCCAGCAGTTACGTTTTGGGGGTTGGGATAGGCCAAGAGACCCAGTACTTC
CASSYVLGVGIGQETQYF
>TRBV18|TRBJ2-7|many|.
TGTGCCAGCTCACCTATAGCAGACGAGCAGTACTTC
CASSPIADEQYF
>TRBV7-2|TRBJ1-5|many|.
TGTGCCAGCAGTTCCGGGTCACCGCGGAGCAATCAGCCCCAGCATTTT
CASSSGSPRSNQPQHF
>TRBV20-1|TRBJ2-3|.|.
TGCAGTGCTAGTTCGGCGGGTAGGGGAGATACGCAGTATTTT
CSASSAGRGDTQYF
>TRBV19|TRBJ2-5|many|.
TGTGCCAGTAGTAGTCCGGGGGACCAAGAGACCCAGTACTTC
CASSSPGDQETQYF
>TRBV12-3/TRBV12-4|TRBJ2-1|many|.
TGTGCCAGCAGCCCTCCCGGGGCGGGTGAGCAGTTCTTC
CASSPPGAGEQFF
>TRBV27|TRBJ2-7|many|.
TGTGCCAGCAGGAGGGGATCCTACGAGCAGTACTTC
CASRRGSYEQYF
>TRBV29-1|TRBJ2-4|many|.
TGCAGCGTTGAAGGGGTCTCCGGAGACCTAGCCAAAAACATTCAGTACTTC
CSVEGVSGDLAKNIQYF
>TRBV6-5|TRBJ2-7|few|TRBD1
TGTGCCAGCAAGTTAGGGGGCGCGGAGCTTGTGCAGTACTTC
CASKLGGAELVQYF
>TRBV5-1|TRBJ2-7|many|.
TGCGCCAGCAGCGTCGGCTACGAGCAGTACTTC
CASSVGYEQYF
>TRBV5-1|TRBJ2-1|many|TRBD2
TGCGCCAGCTCCGCGGGGGGAACCTACAATGAGCAGTTCTTC
CASSAGGTYNEQFF
>TRBV20-1|TRBJ2-6|.|.
TGCAGTGCTAGAGATAACATCAGCTCTTGGGCCAACGTCCTGACTTTC
CSARDNISSWANVLTF
>TRBV6-5|TRBJ1-5|many|.
TGTGCCAGCAGTTATCGGGATAGCAATCAGCCCCAGCATTTT
CASSYRDSNQPQHF
>TRBV5-1|TRBJ2-5|many|TRBD2
TGCGCCAGCAGCCCGACACTAGCGGGAGCCCGTGAGACCCAGTACTTC
CASSPTLAGARETQYF
>TRBV7-2|TRBJ2-2|few|.
TGTGCCAGCAGCCTTCTGGGGGGAGCAGTTGGCGGGGAGCTGTTTTTT
CASSLLGGAVGGELFF
>TRBV3-1|TRBJ2-1|many|TRBD2
TGTGCCAGCAGCCTCGTGGGGAGCGGGAGAGGTGAGCAGTTCTTC
CASSLVGSGRGEQFF
>TRBV7-2|TRBJ2-7|many|TRBD2
TGTGCCAGCAGCGTCAGCGGGCTAGCGGGAGGTGCCTACGAGCAGTACTTC
CASSVSGLAGGAYEQYF
>TRBV6-5|TRBJ1-2|.|.
TGTGCCAGCAGTTACTCCCTGGGTGTTCCCGGGGGCTACACCTTC
CASSYSLGVPGGYTF
>TRBV28|TRBJ2-7|.|.
TGTGCCAGCAGTTTACCAGGTACTAGGGACGAGCAGTACTTC
CASSLPGTRDEQYF
>TRBV29-1|TRBJ2-2|medium-sized|.
TGCAGCGTTAAGGGACCTAACACCGGGGAGCTGTTTTTT
CSVKGPNTGELFF
>TRBV5-1|TRBJ2-7|many|.
TGCGCCAGCAGCCTTGGGGGCGGACCGCATCCTTTATACGAGCAGTACTTC
CASSLGGGPHPLYEQYF
>TRBV19|TRBJ2-7|few|.
TGTGCCAGTAGTATAGATCCCGTTGGGTACGAGCAGTACTTC
CASSIDPVGYEQYF
>TRBV12-3/TRBV12-4|TRBJ2-1|many|TRBD1
TGTGCCAGCAGTTTGGGACAGGGGGCTTACAATGAGCAGTTCTTC
CASSLGQGAYNEQFF
>TRBV7-3|TRBJ1-2|many|TRBD1
TGTGCCAGCAGCTTAGAAACAGGGGCCGGCTACACCTTC
CASSLETGAGYTF
>TRBV6-1|TRBJ2-3|many|TRBD2
TGTGCCACGCGGAAAATAGCGGGAGGCCAAACAGATACGCAGTATTTT
CATRKIAGGQTDTQYF
>TRBV20-1|TRBJ1-6|many|TRBD1
TGCAGTGCCCTGACAGGGTTGGCGGGTTATGATTCACCCCTCCACTTT
CSALTGLAGYDSPLHF
>TRBV30|TRBJ2-6|few|TRBD1
TGTGCCTGGATCCCCCGGACAGGCTCTGGGGCCAACGTCCTGACTTTC
CAWIPRTGSGANVLTF
>TRBV7-9|TRBJ2-3|few|TRBD1
TGTGCCAGCAGCCTTGGGACAGGGTCGACGGATACGCAGTATTTT
CASSLGTGSTDTQYF
>TRBV29-1|TRBJ2-5|many|.
TGCAGCGTGGCGGGGAAATTAGAGACCCAGTACTTC
CSVAGKLETQYF
>TRBV27|TRBJ2-5|many|.
TGTGCCAGCAGTGGCTTCCAGGGGACCCAGTACTTC
CASSGFQGTQYF
>TRBV4-3|TRBJ2-5|few|.
TGCGCCAGCAGCCCCCTTGGGGGAAGCGAGACCCAGTACTTC
CASSPLGGSETQYF
>TRBV12-3/TRBV12-4|TRBJ2-1|many|TRBD2
TGTGCCAGCAGTTTTTTAGGGGAGGGTGAGCAGTTCTTC
CASSFLGEGEQFF
>TRBV4-2|TRBJ2-7|.|.
TGTGCCAGGAGCCTAGGGCTAGGTGGCTACGAGCAGTACTTC
CARSLGLGGYEQYF
>TRBV4-3|TRBJ2-7|many|.
TGCGCCAGCAGCCAAGAAGGGGGGCGGGTCGCCGAGCAGTACTTC
CASSQEGGRVAEQYF
>TRBV30|TRBJ1-1|.|.
TGTGCCTGGAGTGTCGGGGGTACGAACACTGAAGCTTTCTTT
CAWSVGGTNTEAFF
>TRBV5-1|TRBJ2-2|many|TRBD2
TGCGCCAGCAGCGGGGGACTAGCAGAGACCGGGGAGCTGTTTTTT
CASSGGLAETGELFF
>TRBV5-1|TRBJ2-7|many|.
TGCGCCAGCAGCTTGCTGACCGGGACTGTAACCTACGAGCAGTACTTC
CASSLLTGTVTYEQYF
>TRBV28|TRBJ2-7|few|TRBD1
TGTGCCAGCAGTGCAAAAAAAGGGACAGGGCCCTACGAGCAGTACTTC
CASSAKKGTGPYEQYF
>TRBV7-2|TRBJ2-1|many|TRBD2
TGTGCCAGCAGCTTATTACTAGCGGTGGGCAATGAGCAGTTCTTC
CASSLLLAVGNEQFF